The source of this T cell receptor (beta chain) is a study of blood T cell repertoires in COVID-19. About the study: Donors in the United States, Italy and Spain gave samples during acute or convalescent COVID-19. Sample material is recorded as cDNA or gDNA derived from T cells, B-cell-depleted T cells, or PBMCs.

Germline V gives CDR1 MGHRA, CDR2 YSYEKL. After removal of 0 bases from V and 3 bases from J, the junction contained 3 bases not matched to a gene. The CDR3 covers 16 residues. Authors' processing steps: Using reference gene primer amplification, nucleated cell counts were estimated. TCRdb keeps only in-frame clones here, not all; method: immunoSEQ multiplex PCR. Clone size and the V and J calls come from that table; the DNA yielded D and trimming. Among roughly 300,000 clones listed, around 87% were seen once. The genes are TRBV4-1 and TRBJ2-1; 9 bases agree with TRBD2. Sequenced sample: peripheral blood. This TCR was recovered from a woman aged 50 to 65 who had recovered from COVID-19. Here the CDR3 DNA reads TGCGCCAGCAGCCAAGATCGAGCGGGGGGCTACAATGAGCAGTTCTTC. Its protein product is CASSQDRAGGYNEQFF.